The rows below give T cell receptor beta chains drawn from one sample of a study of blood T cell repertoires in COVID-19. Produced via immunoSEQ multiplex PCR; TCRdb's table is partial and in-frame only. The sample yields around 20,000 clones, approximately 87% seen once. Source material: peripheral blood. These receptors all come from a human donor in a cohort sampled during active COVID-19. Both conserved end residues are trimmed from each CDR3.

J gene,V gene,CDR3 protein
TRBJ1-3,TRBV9,ASSVDTFTGNTIY
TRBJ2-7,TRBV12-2,ASRLARVWTSVN
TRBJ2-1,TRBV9,ASSPNNEQF
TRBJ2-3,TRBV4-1,ASSPFTTQIADTQY
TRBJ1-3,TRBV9,ASSVGRMTGTGNTIY
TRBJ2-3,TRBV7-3,ASSSLAGTSDTQY
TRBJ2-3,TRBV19,ASTSDSYTDTQY
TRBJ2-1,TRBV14,ASSHDLSNEQF
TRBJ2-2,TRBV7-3,ASSPQGMPSATGELF
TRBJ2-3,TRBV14,ASSQGLAGRPTSTDTQY
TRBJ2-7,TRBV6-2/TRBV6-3,ASSYSGTGFEQY
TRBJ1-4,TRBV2,ASILDRINEKLF
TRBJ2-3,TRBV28,ASRASGAESTDTQY
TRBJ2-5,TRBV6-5,ASSRLVQETQY
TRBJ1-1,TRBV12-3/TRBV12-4,ASSQQGSRAF
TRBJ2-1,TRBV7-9,ASSPSPSWRGYNEQF
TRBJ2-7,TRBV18,ASSRGGGTVYEQY